Described below is a single T cell receptor beta chain sequence and its context. This sample was included in a study of T-cell memory formation after mild COVID-19. TCRdb analysed the 5' RACE reads with MiXCR anew, one entry per CDR3 protein. The table has 300,000 to 400,000 distinct CDR3 sequences, around 13% seen once. This CDR3 has 19 residues. Germline V lookup: CDR1 SGHAT, CDR2 FQNNGV. V lost 2 bases and J lost 4, with 23 bases in between. The chain couples TRBV11-2 to TRBJ2-2; D is perhaps TRBD1 (5 bases). The source material was PBMCs or a T cell subset sorted from them (not recorded which). This TCR was recovered from a man in his late teens or twenties who had mild COVID-19 (a few samples of this study predate the infection). Cell type and time point are not known. Here the CDR3 reads CASSLRGLKGLGGTGELFF. The CDR3 DNA sequence: TGTGCCAGCAGCTTAAGGGGCTTGAAGGGGCTTGGTGGCACCGGGGAGCTGTTTTTT.